The next 17 T cell receptor beta chains were all read from a single sample in a study of cytomegalovirus exposure and HLA in healthy donors. In the PCR, 60 Vbeta and 13 Jbeta primers were used. Clones were sequenced by immunoSEQ multiplex PCR, and TCRdb holds only the in-frame ones, with some missing. Here the sample spans roughly 150,000 clones, almost 80% being singletons. The sequencing input was PBMCs. Receptors originate from a male donor in good health and CMV-seronegative.

The rearrangement joins TRBV2 to TRBJ1-1, with 9 bases identical to TRBD1. The CDR3 loop spans 14 amino acids. J was trimmed by 1 base and V by 4 bases; bases with no gene match: 1. Germline V CDR1 and CDR2: SNHLY, FYNNEI. The CDR3 reads CASSVGQGNTEAFF. The CDR3 DNA follows: TGTGCCAGCAGTGTGGGACAGGGGAACACTGAAGCTTTCTTT.

The rearrangement uses TRBV30 and TRBJ2-7; TRBD1 agrees at 11 bases. Per the germline V gene, CDR1 is GTSNPN and CDR2 is SVGIG (reference sequence). Trimming removed 3 bases from V and 3 bases from J; junction bases left unmatched: 10. The CDR3 runs 16 residues. CDR3 in DNA: TGTGCCTGGAGCGCCACAGGACAGGGGGCGAGCTACGAGCAGTACTTC. Its translation is CAWSATGQGASYEQYF.

With respect to this clone: The junction departs from germline at one end; a sequencing error may be responsible. CDR3 DNA sequence: TGCAGCGTTGAACGGGCTAGCGGGAGCCAAAAGACCCAGTACTTC. Its protein product is CSVERASGSQKTQYF. V is TRBV29-1 and J is TRBJ2-5, with TRBD2 matching over 10 bases. This CDR3 is 15 amino acids long. CDR1 and CDR2 from the germline V gene are SQVTM and ANQGSEA. Filled out from reference TRBV29-1 and TRBJ2-5, the complete variable domain reads SAVISQKPSRDICQRGTSLTIQCQVDSQVTMMFWYRQQPGQSLTLIATANQGSEATYESGFVIDKFPISRPNLTFSTLTVSNMSPEDSSIYLCSVERASGSQKTQYFGPGTRLLVL.

CDR3 in amino acids: CASSSGGNQPQHF. In DNA form, the CDR3 reads TGTGCCAGCAGTTCCGGGGGCAATCAGCCCCAGCATTTT. The chain recombines TRBV27 with TRBJ1-5; D is ambiguous. The CDR3 extends over 13 amino acids. V was shortened by 4 bases and J by 2 bases, with 6 bases between the two germline ends. Germline V gene sequence: CDR1 MNHEY, CDR2 SMNVEV (reference sequence).

The rearrangement joins TRBV29-1 to TRBJ1-1; the D gene is possibly TRBD1 (5 bases). This CDR3 is built from 12 residues. Germline V gene lookup returns CDR1 SQVTM and CDR2 ANQGSEA. V was cut by 4 bases and J by 2 bases, with 8 bases left in between. This chain's CDR3 is CSVGGSNTEAFF. CDR3 sequence (DNA): TGCAGCGTTGGGGGCAGTAACACTGAAGCTTTCTTT.

The CDR3 is CASSTGLAITDTQYF. Here the CDR3 DNA reads TGTGCCAGCAGCACCGGACTAGCGATAACAGATACGCAGTATTTT. This chain connects TRBV7-2 to TRBJ2-3, with 9 nucleotides matching TRBD2. The CDR3 extends over 15 amino acids. CDR1 SGHTA and CDR2 FQGNSA come from the germline V gene. J was trimmed by 3 bases and V by 5 bases; bases with no gene match: 6.

The rearrangement links TRBV25-1 to TRBJ2-3; D is uncertain. Germline V gene sequence: CDR1 MGHDK, CDR2 SYGVNS. V shed 1 base and J shed 2 bases, with 10 bases lying between them. The CDR3 consists of 15 residues. CDR3 bases: TGTGCCAGCAGTGAATCTGACTCCTACACAGATACGCAGTATTTT. Translated: CASSESDSYTDTQYF. Full variable domain (missing parts from reference TRBV25-1 and TRBJ2-3): EADIYQTPRYLVIGTGKKITLECSQTMGHDKMYWYQQDPGMELHLIHYSYGVNSTEKGDLSSESTVSRIRTEHFPLTLESARPSHTSQYLCASSESDSYTDTQYFGPGTRLTVL.

V and J are TRBV7-2 and TRBJ2-3; TRBD2 matches 11 bases. V dropped 0 bases and J dropped 5; count of bases not matched to a gene: 1. The CDR3 spans 15 residues. Germline CDR1 reads SGHTA; CDR2 reads FQGNSA. The CDR3 DNA follows: TGTGCCAGCAGCTTAGCACTAGCGGGAGTAGATACGCAGTATTTT. Encoded protein: CASSLALAGVDTQYF.

With regard to this clone: The germline gene is not matched at one end of the junction; a read error may be the cause. The chain uses TRBV7-7 and TRBJ2-5; a possible D gene is TRBD2 (5 bases). Germline CDR1 is SSHAT and CDR2 is FNYEAQ (reference sequence). The CDR3 totals 13 residues. The CDR3 spells CASSFGVQETQYF. Written as DNA, the CDR3 is TGTGCTAGCAGCTTCGGGGTCCAAGAGACCCAGTACTTC.

The rearrangement links TRBV5-1 to TRBJ2-2; tentative D call: TRBD2 (6 bases). Deletions cut 4 bases from V and 7 bases from J, with 11 bases between. In germline, CDR1 is SGHRS, CDR2 YFSETQ. The CDR3 contains 13 residues. This CDR3 reads CASSGRLVGELFF. In nucleotides, the CDR3 is TGCGCCAGCAGCGGGAGACTAGTCGGGGAGCTGTTTTTT.

This sequence joins TRBV19 and TRBJ2-5; TRBD2 aligns across 8 bases. J gave up 4 bases and V 6 bases, and 10 bases lay outside the gene matches. The CDR3 runs 15 residues. The V gene's germline CDR1 is LNHDA and CDR2 SQIVND (reference sequence). The CDR3 DNA follows: TGTGCCAGTAGACCGAGGTCTGCGGGGGGAGAGACCCAGTACTTC. This encodes CASRPRSAGGETQYF.

This clone was seen a single time. CDR3 coding DNA: TGTGCCAGTATATCAGGGCCCTATCAGCCCCAGCATTTT. It is translated as CASISGPYQPQHF. J is TRBJ1-5 and V is TRBV19, with D possibly being TRBD1 (5 bases). CDR1 LNHDA and CDR2 SQIVND come from the germline V gene (reference sequence). CDR3 length equals 13 residues. Trimming shortened V by 7 bases and J by 5 bases, and 12 bases separated the two germline ends.

The chain employs TRBV13 and TRBJ2-1; TRBD2 matches at 14 bases. Germline trimming cut 5 bases from V and 3 bases from J; bases unmatched to any gene: 3. CDR3 length: 16 residues. Per the germline V gene, CDR1 is PRHDT and CDR2 is FYEKMQ (reference sequence). CDR3 sequence (DNA): TGTGCCAGCAGCGCCGGACTAGCGGGGGGCTACAATGAGCAGTTCTTC. It codes for CASSAGLAGGYNEQFF.

The chain couples TRBV4-3 to TRBJ2-2; D is uncertain. Trimming shortened V by 0 bases and J by 7 bases, and 9 bases separated the two germline ends. Germline lookup yields CDR1 LGHNA and CDR2 YSLEER. CDR3 size: 14 residues. The chain's CDR3 is CASSQDYLLGELFF. CDR3 in DNA: TGCGCCAGCAGCCAAGATTACCTACTCGGGGAGCTGTTTTTT.

Turning to this clone: Distinct nucleotide sequences in the sample also encode this CDR3. This sequence joins TRBV11-3 and TRBJ1-1, with 11 bases identical to TRBD1. V shed 4 bases and J 5 bases; nucleotides not matched to a gene: 3. CDR3 length: 14 amino acids. Germline CDR1 and CDR2: SGHNT and YENEEA. The CDR3 here is CASSSGQGDTEAFF. For the CDR3, the DNA is TGTGCCAGCAGCTCGGGACAGGGGGATACTGAAGCTTTCTTT.

This clone turned up a few times. The V call is TRBV6-1, the J call TRBJ2-3; 8 bases agree with TRBD1. Trimming took 4 bases from V and 2 from J; bases not matched to a gene: 5. Per the germline V gene, CDR1 is MNHNS and CDR2 is SASEGT. The CDR3 runs to 15 residues. CDR3 nucleotide sequence: TGTGCCAGCAGTGCCCAACAGGGGGTCACAGATACGCAGTATTTT. As protein: CASSAQQGVTDTQYF.

V gene TRBV4-1 combines with J gene TRBJ1-2, with TRBD1 matching 8 bases. The J segment lost 5 bases and the V segment lost 4 bases, leaving 9 bases of the junction unmatched. This CDR3 is 15 amino acids long. Germline V gives CDR1 MGHRA, CDR2 YSYEKL. CDR3 sequence reads: CASSLSPGQGYGYTF. CDR3 nucleotide sequence: TGCGCCAGCAGCCTCTCTCCCGGACAGGGATATGGCTACACCTTC.